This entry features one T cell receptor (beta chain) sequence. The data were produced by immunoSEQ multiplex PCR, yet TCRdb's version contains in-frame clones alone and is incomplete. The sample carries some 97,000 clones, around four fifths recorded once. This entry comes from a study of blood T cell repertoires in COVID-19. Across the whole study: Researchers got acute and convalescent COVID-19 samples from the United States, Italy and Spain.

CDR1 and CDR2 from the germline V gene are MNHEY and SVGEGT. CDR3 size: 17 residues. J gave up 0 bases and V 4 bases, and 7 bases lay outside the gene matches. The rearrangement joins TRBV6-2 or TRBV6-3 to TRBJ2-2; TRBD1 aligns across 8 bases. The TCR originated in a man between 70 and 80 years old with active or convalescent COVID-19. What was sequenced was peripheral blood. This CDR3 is CASSLPDRGANTGELFF. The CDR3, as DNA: TGTGCCAGCAGTTTACCCGACAGGGGCGCGAACACCGGGGAGCTGTTTTTT.